This T cell receptor (beta chain) stems from a study of OX40 agonist ivuxolimab in advanced cancers. The study in broad terms: The costimulatory receptor OX40 (CD134) was targeted by ivuxolimab, a fully human IgG2 agonistic monoclonal antibody. Intravenous ivuxolimab was administered to patients every 2 weeks at six dose levels: 0.01, 0.1, 0.3, 1.5, 3 and 10 mg/kg. In the dose-escalation cohort, approximately 83% of patients were male, and the mean age was approximately 60 years with a range of roughly 23 to 79. The purpose of peripheral TCRbeta sequencing was to test whether ivuxolimab changed TCR sequence diversity and led to clonal T-cell expansion. Prior anti-PD-1, anti-PD-L1 or anti-CTLA-4 therapy was permitted, and checkpoint inhibitors had been received by around 40% of dose-escalation patients. Partial responses occurred in three dose-escalation patients, of whom one had hepatocellular carcinoma and two had cutaneous melanoma. The paper reports the monotherapy dose-escalation portion (N of about 54 patients) of the phase I ivuxolimab trial. Of the roughly 52 dose-escalation patients, hepatocellular carcinoma was present in around 20, melanoma in about 15, renal cell carcinoma in 9 and head and neck cancer in 9.

Patients with a history of autoimmune disease or receiving systemic immunosuppression were excluded from the trial. Peripheral blood for TCR sequencing was collected from all dose cohorts at baseline, on cycle 4 day 1, and on cycle 7 day 1. The samples were taken from a phase I, first-in-human, multicenter, open-label dose-escalation trial of ivuxolimab. Adults with locally advanced or metastatic melanoma, renal cell carcinoma, hepatocellular carcinoma or head and neck squamous cell carcinoma were enrolled in the trial. Before TCR sequencing, CD4+ T cells and CD8+ T cells from peripheral blood were sorted into separate populations. As regards this clone: Which antigen it targets is not known. Base qualities are not at hand, and no much larger clone is one base apart.

Paper-wide results and their limitations: At doses of 0.1 to 3.0 mg/kg, clonal expansion of both CD4+ and CD8+ T cells in blood was seen between baseline and week 6. Which antigens the clonally expanded peripheral T cells were specific for was not determined. Partial responders in the 0.1-3.0 mg/kg groups had among the lowest normalized peripheral clonal expansion, especially among CD8+ T cells. After ivuxolimab, CD8+ T cells had more expanded clones than CD4+ T cells on average. Low levels of normalized T-cell clonal expansion were also seen in some patients who did not respond.

To sequence the TCRbeta CDR3 region, genomic DNA was isolated from the sorted cells. TCRbeta CDR3 regions were sequenced using the immunoSEQ Assay. This is the immuneACCESS table as TCRdb keeps it, with only in-frame sequences that have V and J called. A part of the clones is gone; compared with another copy, unresolved V genes explain less than half, and the rest is unexplained. This sample gives 77,000 or so clones in total; 75% to 90% of them show up just once. Roughly 2.2% of the sample is held by the ten biggest clonotypes. The junction carries 8 bases between V and J, which are trimmed by 1 base and 4 bases respectively. The germline V gene encodes CDR1 MDHEN and CDR2 SYDVKM. The CDR3 runs 13 amino acids, cysteine and phenylalanine included. Just the 39-base CDR3 DNA is kept, in frame starting at base 1.

The sequences come from CD4+ or CD8+ T cells sorted from blood, collected in a trial of the OX40 agonist ivuxolimab. This receptor was obtained from an adult with an advanced solid tumor such as melanoma, head and neck, liver or kidney cancer. The sequence is built from TRBV28 and TRBJ2-7; the D gene is not confidently resolved. The DNA reads as follows: TGTGCCAGCAGTTTATCCAGACCGTACGAGCAGTACTTC. Its product reads: CASSLSRPYEQYF.